This T cell receptor beta chain was identified during a study of Graves' ophthalmopathy and Graves' hyperthyroidism. About the study: Stable hyperthyroid donors showed no ophthalmopathy during 18 months follow-up. Notes on the study in general: The model forecast ophthalmopathy progression, reaching around 70% sensitivity and approximately 72% specificity. Blood also harbored most expanded thyroid clonotypes above 0.001 frequency.

RNA transcripts were the template, and TCR beta CDR3 regions were amplified from them. After a first-round RT-PCR with HTBI primers, a second-round multiplex PCR was run. TCRdb analysed the multiplex PCR reads with MiXCR anew, one entry per CDR3 protein. The data hold 500,000 to 700,000 distinct CDR3 sequences, with under 45% observed a single time. The CDR3 extends over 14 amino acids. J lost 7 bases, V lost 3 bases, and 2 bases had no gene match. Germline CDR1 SEHNR, CDR2 FQNEAQ (reference sequence). Orbital computed tomography, together with clinical symptoms, serum thyroxine, TRAb and thyroid ultrasound, was used for diagnosis. A remark on this clonotype: The antigen remains unidentified.

Sequenced sample: peripheral blood or thyroid tissue (not recorded which). The chain combines TRBV7-9 with TRBJ2-2, with TRBD2 matching over 10 bases. The receptor's source is an adult man with Graves' hyperthyroidism. This CDR3 is CASSLGTSDGELFF. The CDR3 DNA reads as TGTGCCAGCAGCTTGGGGACTAGCGACGGGGAGCTGTTTTTT.